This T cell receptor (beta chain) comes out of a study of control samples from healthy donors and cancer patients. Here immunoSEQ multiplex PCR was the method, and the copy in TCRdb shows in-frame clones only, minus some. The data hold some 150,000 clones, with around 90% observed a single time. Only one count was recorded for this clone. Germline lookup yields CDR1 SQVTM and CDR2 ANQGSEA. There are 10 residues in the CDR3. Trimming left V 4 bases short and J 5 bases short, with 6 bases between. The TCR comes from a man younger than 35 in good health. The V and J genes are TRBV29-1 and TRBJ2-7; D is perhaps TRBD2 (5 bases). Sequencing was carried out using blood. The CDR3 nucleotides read TGCAGCGTTGGGGAGAACGAGCAGTACTTC. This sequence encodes CSVGENEQYF.